Given below is one T cell receptor beta chain in context. This record belongs to a study of blood T cell repertoires in COVID-19. V was pared by 3 bases and J by 2 bases, with 6 bases of the junction left unmatched. The V gene's germline CDR1 is KGHSH and CDR2 LQKENI. The CDR3 runs 15 residues. In the original workflow: Counts of nucleated cells, estimated from reference gene primer amplification, were obtained. Assay: immunoSEQ multiplex PCR; the TCRdb copy retains only in-frame clones and omits some. Clonal size and the V and J genes are those of that table, whereas D and trimming came from the DNA. The table records roughly 100,000 clones, roughly 91% of them present only once.

Sequenced material: peripheral blood. This receptor was taken from a human donor in a cohort sampled during active COVID-19. The J gene is TRBJ2-7, the V gene TRBV18; 8 bases align to TRBD2. This chain's CDR3 is CASSPWTSRAYEQYF. The CDR3 nucleotides read TGTGCCAGCTCACCCTGGACTAGCCGGGCCTACGAGCAGTACTTC.